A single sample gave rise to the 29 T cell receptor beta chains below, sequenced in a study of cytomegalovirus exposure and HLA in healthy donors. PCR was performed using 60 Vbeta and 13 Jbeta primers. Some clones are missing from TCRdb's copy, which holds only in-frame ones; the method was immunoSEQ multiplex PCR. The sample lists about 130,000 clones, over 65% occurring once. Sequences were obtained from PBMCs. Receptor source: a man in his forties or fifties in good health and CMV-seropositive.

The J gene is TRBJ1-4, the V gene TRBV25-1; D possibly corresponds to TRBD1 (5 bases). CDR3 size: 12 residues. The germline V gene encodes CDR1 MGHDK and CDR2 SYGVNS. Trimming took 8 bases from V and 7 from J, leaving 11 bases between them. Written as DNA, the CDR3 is TGTGCCAGCGGCCAGGGAGGTGAAAAACTGTTTTTT. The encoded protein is CASGQGGEKLFF.

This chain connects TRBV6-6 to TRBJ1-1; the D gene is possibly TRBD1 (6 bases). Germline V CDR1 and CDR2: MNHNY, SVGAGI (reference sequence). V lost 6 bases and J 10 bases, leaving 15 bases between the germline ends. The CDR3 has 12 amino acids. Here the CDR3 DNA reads TGTGCCAGCAGCTCACAGGCCAGGGGAGCTTTCTTT. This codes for CASSSQARGAFF.

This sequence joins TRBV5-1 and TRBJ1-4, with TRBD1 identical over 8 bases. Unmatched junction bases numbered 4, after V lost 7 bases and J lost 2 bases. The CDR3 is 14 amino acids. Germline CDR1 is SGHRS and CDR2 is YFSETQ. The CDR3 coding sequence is TGCGCCAGCGGACAGGGTTTGACTAATGAAAAACTGTTTTTT. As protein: CASGQGLTNEKLFF.

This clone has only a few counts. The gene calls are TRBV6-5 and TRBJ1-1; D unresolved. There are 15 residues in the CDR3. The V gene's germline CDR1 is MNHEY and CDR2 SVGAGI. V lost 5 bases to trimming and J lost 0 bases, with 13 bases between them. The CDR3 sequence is CASSRTELMNTEAFF. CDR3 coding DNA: TGTGCCAGCAGTCGGACTGAATTAATGAACACTGAAGCTTTCTTT.

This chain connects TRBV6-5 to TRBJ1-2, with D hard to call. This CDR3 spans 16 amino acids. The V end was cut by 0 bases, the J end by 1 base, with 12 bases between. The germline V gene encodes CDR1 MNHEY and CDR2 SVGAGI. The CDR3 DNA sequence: TGTGCCAGCAGTTACTCGCGAAGCAGAGGTAACTATGGCTACACCTTC. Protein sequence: CASSYSRSRGNYGYTF.

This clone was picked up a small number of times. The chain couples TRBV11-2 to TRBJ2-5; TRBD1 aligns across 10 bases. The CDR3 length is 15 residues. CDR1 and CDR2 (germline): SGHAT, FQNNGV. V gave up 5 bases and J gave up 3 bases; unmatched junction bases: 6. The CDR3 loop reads CASSNPGQGKETQYF. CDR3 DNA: TGTGCCAGCAGCAACCCGGGACAGGGGAAAGAGACCCAGTACTTC.

CDR3 DNA: TGTGCCAGCAGAGCCCCGGGACAGCTCACTGAAGCTTTCTTT. This sequence encodes CASRAPGQLTEAFF. The V gene is TRBV9, the J gene TRBJ1-1; 7 nucleotides match TRBD1. The junction had 8 bases not matched to a gene; V was cut back by 5 bases and J by 4 bases. CDR1 and CDR2 (germline): SGDLS, YYNGEE. The length of the CDR3 is 14 residues. Looking up the rest from reference TRBV9 and TRBJ1-1 gives the full variable domain: DSGVTQTPKHLITATGQRVTLRCSPRSGDLSVYWYQQSLDQGLQFLIQYYNGEERAKGNILERFSAQQFPDLHSELNLSSLELGDSALYFCASRAPGQLTEAFFGQGTRLTVV.

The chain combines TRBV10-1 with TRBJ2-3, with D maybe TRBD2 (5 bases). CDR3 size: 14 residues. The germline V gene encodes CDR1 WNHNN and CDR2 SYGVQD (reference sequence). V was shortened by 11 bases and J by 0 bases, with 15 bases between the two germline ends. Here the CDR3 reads CAERSGTSTDTQYF. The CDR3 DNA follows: TGCGCCGAACGGAGCGGAACTAGCACAGATACGCAGTATTTT.

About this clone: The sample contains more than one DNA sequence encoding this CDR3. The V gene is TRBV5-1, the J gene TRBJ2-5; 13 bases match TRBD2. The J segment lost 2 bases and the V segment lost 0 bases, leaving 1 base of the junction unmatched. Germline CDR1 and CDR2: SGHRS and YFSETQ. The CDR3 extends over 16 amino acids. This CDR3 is CASSLGLAGGQETQYF. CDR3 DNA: TGCGCCAGCAGCTTGGGACTAGCGGGGGGACAAGAGACCCAGTACTTC.

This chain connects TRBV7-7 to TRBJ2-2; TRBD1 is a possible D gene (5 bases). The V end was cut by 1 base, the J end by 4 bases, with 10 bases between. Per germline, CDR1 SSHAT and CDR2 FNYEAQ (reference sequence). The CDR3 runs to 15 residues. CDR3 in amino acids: CASSLDVGVTGELFF. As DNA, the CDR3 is TGTGCCAGCAGCTTAGATGTAGGGGTCACCGGGGAGCTGTTTTTT.

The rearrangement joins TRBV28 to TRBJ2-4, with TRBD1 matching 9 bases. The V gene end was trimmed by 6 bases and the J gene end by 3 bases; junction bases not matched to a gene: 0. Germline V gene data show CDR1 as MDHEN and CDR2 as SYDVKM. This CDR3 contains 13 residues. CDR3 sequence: CASRGQGKNIQYF. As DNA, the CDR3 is TGTGCCAGCAGGGGACAGGGCAAAAACATTCAGTACTTC.

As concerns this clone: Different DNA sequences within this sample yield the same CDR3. CDR3 loop: CSVATGGSSYEQYF. The CDR3 DNA reads TGCAGCGTTGCGACAGGGGGCAGCTCCTACGAGCAGTACTTC. The chain combines TRBV29-1 with TRBJ2-7, with 10 bases aligning to TRBD1. The germline V gene encodes CDR1 SQVTM and CDR2 ANQGSEA. Losses at the gene ends were 4 bases for V and 0 bases for J; bases not matched to a gene: 3. This CDR3 region has 14 residues.

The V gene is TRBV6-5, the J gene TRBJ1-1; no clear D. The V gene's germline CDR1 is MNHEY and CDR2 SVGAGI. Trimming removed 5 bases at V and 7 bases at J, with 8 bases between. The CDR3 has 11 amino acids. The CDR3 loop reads CASSEAREAFF. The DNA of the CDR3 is TGTGCCAGCAGTGAAGCGCGTGAAGCTTTCTTT.

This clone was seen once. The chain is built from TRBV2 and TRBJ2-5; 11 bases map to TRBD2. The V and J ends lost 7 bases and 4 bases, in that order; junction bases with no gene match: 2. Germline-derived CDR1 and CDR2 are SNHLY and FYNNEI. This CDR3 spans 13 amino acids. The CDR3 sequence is CASTGLAGETQYF. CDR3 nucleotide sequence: TGTGCCAGCACCGGACTAGCGGGAGAGACCCAGTACTTC.

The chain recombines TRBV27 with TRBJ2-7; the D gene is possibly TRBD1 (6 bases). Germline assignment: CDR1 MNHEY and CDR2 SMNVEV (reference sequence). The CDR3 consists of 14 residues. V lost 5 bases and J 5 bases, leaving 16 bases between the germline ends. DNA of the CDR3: TGTGCCAGCAGTCTCCCAGGGGCTCGCAACGAGCAGTACTTC. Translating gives CASSLPGARNEQYF.

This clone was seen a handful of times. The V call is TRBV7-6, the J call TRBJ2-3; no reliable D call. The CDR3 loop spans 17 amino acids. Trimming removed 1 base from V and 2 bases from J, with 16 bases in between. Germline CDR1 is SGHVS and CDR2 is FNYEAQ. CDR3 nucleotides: TGTGCCAGCAGCTTAGTTTATAGCCAGTATTCCACAGATACGCAGTATTTT. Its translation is CASSLVYSQYSTDTQYF.

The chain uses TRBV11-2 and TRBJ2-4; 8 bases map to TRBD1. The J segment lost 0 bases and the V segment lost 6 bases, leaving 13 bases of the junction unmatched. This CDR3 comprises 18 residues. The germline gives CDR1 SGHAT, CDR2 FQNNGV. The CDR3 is CASSPGQDPVLAKNIQYF. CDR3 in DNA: TGTGCCAGCAGTCCGGGACAGGACCCGGTGCTAGCCAAAAACATTCAGTACTTC.

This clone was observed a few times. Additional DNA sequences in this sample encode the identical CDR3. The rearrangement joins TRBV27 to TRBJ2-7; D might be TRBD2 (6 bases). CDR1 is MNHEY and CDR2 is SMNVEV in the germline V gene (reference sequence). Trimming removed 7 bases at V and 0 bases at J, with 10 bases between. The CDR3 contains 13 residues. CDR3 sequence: CASMGGASYEQYF. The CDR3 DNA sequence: TGTGCCAGCATGGGGGGAGCCTCCTACGAGCAGTACTTC.

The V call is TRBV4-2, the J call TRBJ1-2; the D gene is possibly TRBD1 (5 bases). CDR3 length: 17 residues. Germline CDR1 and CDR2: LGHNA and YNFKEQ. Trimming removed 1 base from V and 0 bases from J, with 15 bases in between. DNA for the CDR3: TGTGCCAGCAGCCAAGCTGGGGGAGGGATATCTAACTATGGCTACACCTTC. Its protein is CASSQAGGGISNYGYTF.

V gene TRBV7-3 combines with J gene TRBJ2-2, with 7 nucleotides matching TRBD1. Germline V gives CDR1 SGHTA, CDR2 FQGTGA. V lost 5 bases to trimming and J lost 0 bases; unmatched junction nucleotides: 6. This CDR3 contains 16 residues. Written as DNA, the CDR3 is TGTGCCAGCAGCCCCGGGACAGCCGCGAACACCGGGGAGCTGTTTTTT. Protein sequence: CASSPGTAANTGELFF.

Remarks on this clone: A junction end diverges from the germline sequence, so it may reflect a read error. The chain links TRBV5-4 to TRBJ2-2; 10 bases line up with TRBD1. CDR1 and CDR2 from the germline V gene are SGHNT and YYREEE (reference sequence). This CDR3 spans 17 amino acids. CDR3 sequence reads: CASSQVSGTGDTGELFF. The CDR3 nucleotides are TGCGCCAGCAGCCAAGTATCGGGGACAGGGGACACCGGGGAGCTGTTTTTT.

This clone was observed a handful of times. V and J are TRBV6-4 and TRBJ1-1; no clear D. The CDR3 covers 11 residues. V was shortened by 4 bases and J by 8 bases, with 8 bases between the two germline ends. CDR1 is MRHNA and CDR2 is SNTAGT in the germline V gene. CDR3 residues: CASSAAGEAFF. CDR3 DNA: TGTGCCAGCAGTGCCGCAGGAGAAGCTTTCTTT.

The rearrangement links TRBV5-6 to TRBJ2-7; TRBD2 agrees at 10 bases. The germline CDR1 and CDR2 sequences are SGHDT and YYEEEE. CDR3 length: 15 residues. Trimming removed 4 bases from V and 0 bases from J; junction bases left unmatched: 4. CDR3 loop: CASSLIAGGSYEQYF. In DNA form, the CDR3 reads TGTGCCAGCAGCCTTATAGCGGGGGGCTCCTACGAGCAGTACTTC.

CDR3: CASSLQSTGLVYNEQFF. The CDR3 DNA is TGCGCCAGCAGCCTCCAATCAACGGGACTAGTATACAATGAGCAGTTCTTC. The chain carries TRBV4-3 and TRBJ2-1; 8 nucleotides line up with TRBD2. Germline lookup yields CDR1 LGHNA and CDR2 YSLEER. J gave up 4 bases and V 4 bases, and 12 bases lay outside the gene matches. The CDR3 runs to 17 residues.

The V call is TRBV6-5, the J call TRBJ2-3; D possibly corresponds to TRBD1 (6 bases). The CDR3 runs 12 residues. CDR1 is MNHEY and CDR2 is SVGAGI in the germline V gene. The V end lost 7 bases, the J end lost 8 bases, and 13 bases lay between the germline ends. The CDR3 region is CASTTPQGTQYF. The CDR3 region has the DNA TGTGCCAGCACCACCCCACAGGGTACGCAGTATTTT.

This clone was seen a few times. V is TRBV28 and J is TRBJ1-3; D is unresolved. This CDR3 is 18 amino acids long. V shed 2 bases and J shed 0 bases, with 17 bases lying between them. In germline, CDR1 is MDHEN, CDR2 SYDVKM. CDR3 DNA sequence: TGTGCCAGCAGTTTAATACTTGCAGGCAGCGGCTCTGGAAACACCATATATTTT. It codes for CASSLILAGSGSGNTIYF.

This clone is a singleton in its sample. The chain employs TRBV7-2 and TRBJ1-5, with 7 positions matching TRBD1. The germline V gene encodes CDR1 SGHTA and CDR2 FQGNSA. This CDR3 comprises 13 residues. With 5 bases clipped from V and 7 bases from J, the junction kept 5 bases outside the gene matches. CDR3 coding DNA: TGTGCCAGCAGCCCTGACAGGGTCCAGCCCCAGCATTTT. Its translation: CASSPDRVQPQHF.

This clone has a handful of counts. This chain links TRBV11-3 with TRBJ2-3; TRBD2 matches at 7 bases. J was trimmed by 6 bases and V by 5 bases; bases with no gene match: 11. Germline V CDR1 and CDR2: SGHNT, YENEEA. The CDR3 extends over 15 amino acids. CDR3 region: CASSHPRAGVDTQYF. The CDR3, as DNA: TGTGCCAGCAGCCACCCCCGGGCGGGAGTGGATACGCAGTATTTT.

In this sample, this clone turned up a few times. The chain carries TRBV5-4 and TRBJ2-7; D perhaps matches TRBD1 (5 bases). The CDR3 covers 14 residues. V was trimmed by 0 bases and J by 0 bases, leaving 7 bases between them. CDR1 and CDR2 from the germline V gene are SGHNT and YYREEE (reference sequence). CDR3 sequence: CASSLGQNSYEQYF. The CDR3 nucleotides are TGTGCCAGCAGCTTGGGACAGAACTCCTACGAGCAGTACTTC.